The entry below gives a single T cell receptor beta chain sequence along with its context. Profiling relied on immunoSEQ multiplex PCR, and the TCRdb table lists in-frame clones only, not all of them. The table includes about 70,000 clones, around nine tenths detected once. This sample is part of a study of siplizumab effects on memory and regulatory T cells. Trimming stripped 0 bases from V and 4 bases from J, with 17 bases between. The CDR3 length is 17 residues. CDR1 is WSHSY and CDR2 is SAAADI in the germline V gene. The TCR originated in a human donor in good health. The chain couples TRBV10-2 to TRBJ2-3; possibly TRBD2 for D (5 bases). Sequencing was done on a sample of Tregs sorted from blood. The CDR3 protein is CASSESRTHRRADTQYF. The DNA of the CDR3 is TGCGCCAGCAGTGAGTCCCGGACTCACCGAAGGGCAGATACGCAGTATTTT.